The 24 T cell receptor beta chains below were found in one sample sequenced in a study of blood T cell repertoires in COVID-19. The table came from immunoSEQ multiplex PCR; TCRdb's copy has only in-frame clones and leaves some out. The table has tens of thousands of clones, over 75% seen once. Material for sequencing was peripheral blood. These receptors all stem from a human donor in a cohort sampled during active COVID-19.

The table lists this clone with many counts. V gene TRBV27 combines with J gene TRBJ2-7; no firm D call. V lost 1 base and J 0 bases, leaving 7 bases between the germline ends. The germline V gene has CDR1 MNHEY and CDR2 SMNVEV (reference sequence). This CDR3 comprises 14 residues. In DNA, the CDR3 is TGTGCCAGCAGTTTATTTACTGGCTCCTACGAGCAGTACTTC. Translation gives CASSLFTGSYEQYF.

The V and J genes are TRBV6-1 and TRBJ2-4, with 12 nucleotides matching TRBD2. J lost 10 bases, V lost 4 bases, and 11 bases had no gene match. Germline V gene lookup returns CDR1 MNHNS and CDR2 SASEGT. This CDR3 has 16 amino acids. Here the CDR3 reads CASSARLAGVGEIQYF. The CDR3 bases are TGTGCCAGCAGTGCCCGACTAGCGGGAGTCGGGGAGATTCAGTACTTC.

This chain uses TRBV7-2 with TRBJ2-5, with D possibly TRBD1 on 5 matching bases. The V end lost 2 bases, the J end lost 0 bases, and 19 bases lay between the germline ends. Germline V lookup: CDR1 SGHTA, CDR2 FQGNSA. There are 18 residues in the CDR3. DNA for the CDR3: TGTGCCAGCAGCTTAATCGGTCCGACAGCGAAGTACCAAGAGACCCAGTACTTC. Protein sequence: CASSLIGPTAKYQETQYF.

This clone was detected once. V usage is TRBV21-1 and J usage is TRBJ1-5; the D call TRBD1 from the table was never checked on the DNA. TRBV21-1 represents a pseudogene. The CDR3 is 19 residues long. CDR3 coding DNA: TGTGCCAGCAGCATCTACGGACAGGGATTTTTGACAGGTGGTCAGCCCCAGCATTTT. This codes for CASSIYGQGFLTGGQPQHF.

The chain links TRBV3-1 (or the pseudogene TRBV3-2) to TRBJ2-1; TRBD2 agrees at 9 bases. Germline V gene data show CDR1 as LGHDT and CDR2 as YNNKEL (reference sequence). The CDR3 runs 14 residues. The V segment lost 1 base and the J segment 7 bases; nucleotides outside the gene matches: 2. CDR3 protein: CASSQGSGGNEQFF. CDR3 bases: TGTGCCAGCAGCCAAGGTAGCGGGGGTAATGAGCAGTTCTTC.

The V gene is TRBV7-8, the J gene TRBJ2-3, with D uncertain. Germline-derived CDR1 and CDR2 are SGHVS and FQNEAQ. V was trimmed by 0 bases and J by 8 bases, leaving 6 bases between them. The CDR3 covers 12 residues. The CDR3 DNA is TGTGCCAGCAGCTTAGCTCTCGGTACGCAGTATTTT. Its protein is CASSLALGTQYF.

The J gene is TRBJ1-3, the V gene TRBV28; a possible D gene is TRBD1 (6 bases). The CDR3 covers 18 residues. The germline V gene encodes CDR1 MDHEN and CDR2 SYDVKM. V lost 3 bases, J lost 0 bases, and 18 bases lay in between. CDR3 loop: CASSFSAQQGISGNTIYF. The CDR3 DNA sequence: TGTGCCAGCAGTTTTTCCGCCCAACAGGGAATCTCTGGAAACACCATATATTTT.

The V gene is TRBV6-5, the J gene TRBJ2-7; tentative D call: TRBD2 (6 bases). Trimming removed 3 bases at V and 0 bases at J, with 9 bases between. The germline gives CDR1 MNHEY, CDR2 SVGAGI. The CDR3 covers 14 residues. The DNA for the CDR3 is TGTGCCAGCAGTTATAGCGGCATCTCCTACGAGCAGTACTTC. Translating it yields CASSYSGISYEQYF.

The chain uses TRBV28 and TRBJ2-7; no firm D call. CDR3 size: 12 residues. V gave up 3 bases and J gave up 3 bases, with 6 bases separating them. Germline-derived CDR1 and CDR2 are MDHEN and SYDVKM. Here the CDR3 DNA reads TGTGCCAGCAGTTTTAAGCGCTACGAGCAGTACTTC. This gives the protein CASSFKRYEQYF. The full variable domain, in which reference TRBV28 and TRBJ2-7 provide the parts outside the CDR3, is DVKVTQSSRYLVKRTGEKVFLECVQDMDHENMFWYRQDPGLGLRLIYFSYDVKMKEKGDIPEGYSVSREKKERFSLILESASTNQTSMYLCASSFKRYEQYFGPGTRLTVT.

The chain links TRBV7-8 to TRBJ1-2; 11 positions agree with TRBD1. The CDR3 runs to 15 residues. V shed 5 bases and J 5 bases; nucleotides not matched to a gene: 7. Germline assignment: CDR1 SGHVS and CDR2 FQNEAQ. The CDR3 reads CASSASGTGGYGYTF. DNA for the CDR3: TGTGCCAGCAGCGCATCCGGGACAGGGGGTTATGGCTACACCTTC.

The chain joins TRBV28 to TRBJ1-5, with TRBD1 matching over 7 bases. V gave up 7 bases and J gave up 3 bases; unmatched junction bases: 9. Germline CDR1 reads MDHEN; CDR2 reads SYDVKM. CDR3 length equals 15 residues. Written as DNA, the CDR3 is TGTGCCAGCAACCCCGACAGGGAGGACAATCAGCCCCAGCATTTT. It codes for CASNPDREDNQPQHF.

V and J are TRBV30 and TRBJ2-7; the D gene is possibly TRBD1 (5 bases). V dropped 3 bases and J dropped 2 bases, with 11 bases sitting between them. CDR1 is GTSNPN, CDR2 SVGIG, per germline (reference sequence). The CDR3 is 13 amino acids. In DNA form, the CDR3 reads TGTGCCTGGAGCGCTGGACACCCCTACGAGCAGTACTTC. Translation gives CAWSAGHPYEQYF.

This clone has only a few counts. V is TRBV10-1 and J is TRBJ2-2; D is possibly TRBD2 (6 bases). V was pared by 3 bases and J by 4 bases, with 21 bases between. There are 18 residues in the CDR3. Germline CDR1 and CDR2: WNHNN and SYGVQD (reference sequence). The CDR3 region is CASSDSPYFGRRTGELFF. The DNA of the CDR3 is TGCGCCAGCAGTGATTCCCCCTACTTTGGGAGGCGCACCGGGGAGCTGTTTTTT.

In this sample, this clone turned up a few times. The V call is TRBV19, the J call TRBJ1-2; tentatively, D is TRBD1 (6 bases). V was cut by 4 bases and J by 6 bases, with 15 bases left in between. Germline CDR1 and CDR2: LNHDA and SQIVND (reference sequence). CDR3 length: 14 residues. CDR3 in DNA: TGTGCCAGTAGTACCCGACAGGAGATAAATGGCTACACCTTC. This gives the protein CASSTRQEINGYTF.

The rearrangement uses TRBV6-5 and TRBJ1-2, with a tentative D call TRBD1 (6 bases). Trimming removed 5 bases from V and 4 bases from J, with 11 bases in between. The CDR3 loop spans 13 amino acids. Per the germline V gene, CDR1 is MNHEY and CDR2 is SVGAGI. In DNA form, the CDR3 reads TGTGCCAGCAGTAGGACAGCTGCCTATGGCTACACCTTC. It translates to CASSRTAAYGYTF.

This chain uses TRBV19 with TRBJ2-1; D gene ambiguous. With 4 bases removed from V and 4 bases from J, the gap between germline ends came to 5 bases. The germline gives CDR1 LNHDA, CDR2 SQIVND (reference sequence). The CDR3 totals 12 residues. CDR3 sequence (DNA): TGTGCCAGTAGTACCCCATACAATGAGCAGTTCTTC. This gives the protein CASSTPYNEQFF.

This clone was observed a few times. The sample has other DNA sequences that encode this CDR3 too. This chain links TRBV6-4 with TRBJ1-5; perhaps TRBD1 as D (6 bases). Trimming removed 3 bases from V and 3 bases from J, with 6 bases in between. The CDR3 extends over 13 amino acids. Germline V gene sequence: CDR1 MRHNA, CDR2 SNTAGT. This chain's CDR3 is CASSEGANQPQHF. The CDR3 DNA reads TGTGCCAGCAGTGAGGGGGCCAATCAGCCCCAGCATTTT.

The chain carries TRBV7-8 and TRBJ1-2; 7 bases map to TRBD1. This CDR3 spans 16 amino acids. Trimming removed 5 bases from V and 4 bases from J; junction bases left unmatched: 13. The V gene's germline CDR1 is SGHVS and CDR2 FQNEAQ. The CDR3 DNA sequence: TGTGCCAGCAGCACACGAGACCGGCGACAGGGCTATGGCTACACCTTC. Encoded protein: CASSTRDRRQGYGYTF.

CDR3 DNA: TGTGCCAGCAGCTTGGGGACAGGGATGGTCGAGCAGTACTTC. This translates into CASSLGTGMVEQYF. The chain recombines TRBV5-4 with TRBJ2-7; 8 bases are shared with TRBD1. V lost 0 bases and J lost 6; bases outside the gene matches: 5. The CDR3 runs 14 residues. Germline V lookup: CDR1 SGHNT, CDR2 YYREEE (reference sequence).

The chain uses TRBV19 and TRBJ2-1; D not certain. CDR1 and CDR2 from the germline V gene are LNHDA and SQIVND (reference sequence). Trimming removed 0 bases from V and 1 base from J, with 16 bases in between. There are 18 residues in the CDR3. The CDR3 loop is CASSIDLPASSSYNEQFF. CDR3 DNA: TGTGCCAGTAGTATAGACCTACCGGCTAGTTCGTCCTACAATGAGCAGTTCTTC.

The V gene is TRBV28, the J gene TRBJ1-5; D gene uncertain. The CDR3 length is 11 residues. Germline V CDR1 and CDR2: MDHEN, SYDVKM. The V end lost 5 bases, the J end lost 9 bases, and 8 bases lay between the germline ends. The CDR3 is CASSPPGPQHF. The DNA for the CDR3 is TGTGCCAGCAGTCCCCCAGGGCCCCAGCATTTT.

In nucleotides, the CDR3 is TGTGCCAGCAGGGACAGGGGAACGGCCACTGAAGCTTTCTTT. It translates to CASRDRGTATEAFF. This rearrangement joins TRBV6-6 to TRBJ1-1; 9 bases are shared with TRBD1. Germline CDR1 reads MNHNY; CDR2 reads SVGAGI (reference sequence). With 6 bases clipped from V and 4 bases from J, the junction kept 6 bases outside the gene matches. The CDR3 extends over 14 amino acids.

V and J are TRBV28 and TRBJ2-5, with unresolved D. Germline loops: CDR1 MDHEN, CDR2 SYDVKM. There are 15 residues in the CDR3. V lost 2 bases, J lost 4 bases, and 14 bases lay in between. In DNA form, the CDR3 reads TGTGCCAGCAGTTTAAGCCCGTTCCATGGAGAGACCCAGTACTTC. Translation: CASSLSPFHGETQYF.

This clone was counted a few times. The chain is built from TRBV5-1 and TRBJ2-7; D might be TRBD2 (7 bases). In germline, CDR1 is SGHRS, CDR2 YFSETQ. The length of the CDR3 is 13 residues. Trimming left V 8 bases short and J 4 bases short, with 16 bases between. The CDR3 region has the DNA TGCGCCAGGACCCGGGGGGCCCTTTACGAGCAGTACTTC. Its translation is CARTRGALYEQYF.